Presented here are 5 T cell receptor beta chains from one specimen sequenced in a study of cytomegalovirus exposure and HLA in healthy donors. Produced via immunoSEQ multiplex PCR; TCRdb's table is partial and in-frame only. The sample gives 130,000 to 150,000 clones, roughly 91% of which show up once; 3% to 3.5% is in the top ten. The sequenced sample was PBMCs. The receptors were gathered from a woman aged 18-29 years in good health and CMV-seropositive.

V usage is TRBV5-1 and J usage is TRBJ2-5; 13 nucleotides align to TRBD2. CDR1 and CDR2 from the germline V gene are SGHRS and YFSETQ. The CDR3 has 16 residues. Trimming took 4 bases from V and 0 from J; bases not matched to a gene: 3. The DNA for the CDR3 is TGCGCCAGCAGCCTGGGGACTAGCGGGAACCAAGAGACCCAGTACTTC. This gives the protein CASSLGTSGNQETQYF.

The chain employs TRBV11-2 and TRBJ2-1; 10 bases match TRBD1. Per the germline V gene, CDR1 is SGHAT and CDR2 is FQNNGV. Trimming at V came to 5 bases and at J to 2 bases, leaving 3 bases not matched to a gene. The CDR3 has 15 amino acids. The CDR3 spells CASSRQGAPYNEQFF. In DNA, the CDR3 is TGTGCCAGCAGCCGACAGGGGGCCCCCTACAATGAGCAGTTCTTC.

As concerns this clone: Other DNA sequences in the sample encode the same CDR3. J is TRBJ2-2 and V is TRBV5-1; D possibly corresponds to TRBD2 (5 bases). Germline V CDR1 and CDR2: SGHRS, YFSETQ. The CDR3 covers 16 residues. The V gene lost 0 bases and the J gene lost 0 bases, with 9 bases spanning the gap. CDR3 sequence: CASSLVSGANTGELFF. The CDR3 DNA reads TGCGCCAGCAGCTTGGTGTCCGGGGCGAACACCGGGGAGCTGTTTTTT.

The chain has TRBV30 and TRBJ1-5; D is perhaps TRBD1 (6 bases). CDR1 is GTSNPN, CDR2 SVGIG, per germline (reference sequence). This CDR3 comprises 13 residues. The V and J ends lost 2 bases and 6 bases respectively, with 11 bases between them. CDR3 region: CAWSSQGSQPQHF. CDR3 coding DNA: TGTGCCTGGAGTAGCCAGGGGTCTCAGCCCCAGCATTTT. Supplemented by reference TRBV30 and TRBJ1-5, the full variable domain reads SQTIHQWPATLVQPVGSPLSLECTVEGTSNPNLYWYRQAAGRGLQLLFYSVGIGQISSEVPQNLSASRPQDRQFILSSKKLLLSDSGFYLCAWSSQGSQPQHFGDGTRLSIL.

The chain has TRBV7-2 and TRBJ2-7, with 12 bases fitting TRBD2. The V segment lost 4 bases and the J segment 2 bases; nucleotides outside the gene matches: 12. The V gene's germline CDR1 is SGHTA and CDR2 FQGNSA. The CDR3 sequence is 18 residues long. CDR3 bases: TGTGCCAGCAGCTATAGGACTAGCGGGGTACGATTAGCCTACGAGCAGTACTTC. It is translated as CASSYRTSGVRLAYEQYF. The whole variable domain, filled in from reference TRBV7-2 and TRBJ2-7, reads GAGVSQSPSNKVTEKGKDVELRCDPISGHTALYWYRQSLGQGLEFLIYFQGNSAPDKSGLPSDRFSAERTGGSVSTLTIQRTQQEDSAVYLCASSYRTSGVRLAYEQYFGPGTRLTVT.